The 30 T cell receptor beta chains given below trace back to one sample, sequenced in a study of T-cell reconstitution after alpha-beta-depleted transplantation in children. The library targeted TCRbeta and was prepared with unique molecular identifiers. Each CDR3 protein gets one entry after TCRdb re-called the PCR reads with MiXCR. The sample includes roughly 790,000 distinct CDR3 sequences, roughly 15% seen only once; the top ten take roughly 5%. The sample was PBMCs, mostly from graft donor cells, taken 360 days after TCRalphabeta/CD19-depleted stem cell transplant. These receptors were collected from a male patient aged 10-17 years who had a stem cell transplant for acute lymphoblastic leukemia, so the T cells may come from the graft donor.

The V gene is TRBV5-8, the J gene TRBJ2-1, with D uncertain. The CDR3 is 15 amino acids. In germline, CDR1 is SGHTS, CDR2 YDEGEE. Between the trimmed V and J ends, which lost 2 bases and 6 bases, there was a span of 15 bases. The CDR3 region is CASSFGSMVSNEQFF. Here the CDR3 DNA reads TGTGCCAGCAGCTTCGGGTCGATGGTTAGCAATGAGCAGTTCTTC.

The V call is TRBV16, the J call TRBJ2-1; 7 bases line up with TRBD2. The CDR3 length is 17 residues. In germline, CDR1 is KGHSY, CDR2 FQNENV. Germline trimming cut 1 base from V and 4 bases from J; bases unmatched to any gene: 10. The CDR3 bases are TGTGCCAGCAGCCAATTCTCTAGCGGATCGATTTACAATGAGCAGTTCTTC. Its translation: CASSQFSSGSIYNEQFF.

V is TRBV5-1 and J is TRBJ2-3, with TRBD1 identical over 7 bases. In germline, CDR1 is SGHRS, CDR2 YFSETQ. V lost 4 bases, J lost 0 bases, and 11 bases stayed unmatched. The CDR3 totals 17 residues. The CDR3 DNA reads TGCGCCAGCAGCGATGGGACAGTCAGCCACAGCACAGATACGCAGTATTTT. This codes for CASSDGTVSHSTDTQYF.

This chain uses TRBV15 with TRBJ2-7, with TRBD1 identical over 9 bases. CDR3 length: 16 amino acids. Germline CDR1 and CDR2: LNHNV and YYDKDF (reference sequence). J gave up 4 bases and V 0 bases, and 7 bases lay outside the gene matches. In DNA, the CDR3 is TGTGCCACCAGCAGAGAGGCTGGGACAGGGAAGTACGAGCAGTACTTC. This sequence encodes CATSREAGTGKYEQYF.

Only a few counts were recorded for this clonotype. CDR3 nucleotides: TGTGCCAGCAGTCGGGGATGGAACACCGGGGAGCTGTTTTTT. Translation: CASSRGWNTGELFF. The chain has TRBV12-3 or TRBV12-4 and TRBJ2-2; TRBD2 might be the D (5 bases). V dropped 5 bases and J dropped 1 base, with 8 bases sitting between them. There are 14 residues in the CDR3.

This clonotype was seen a few times. The V and J genes are TRBV11-2 and TRBJ2-7; D unresolved. CDR3 length equals 15 residues. CDR1 and CDR2 from the germline V gene are SGHAT and FQNNGV. The V end was cut by 5 bases, the J end by 0 bases, with 14 bases between. The CDR3 reads CASSLGPISSYEQYF. The DNA for the CDR3 is TGTGCCAGCAGCCTCGGGCCCATCAGCTCCTACGAGCAGTACTTC.

The gene calls are TRBV7-9 and TRBJ1-4; unclear D gene. The germline CDR1 and CDR2 sequences are SEHNR and FQNEAQ (reference sequence). This CDR3 spans 14 amino acids. V was shortened by 5 bases and J by 0 bases, with 7 bases between the two germline ends. CDR3: CASSPAATNEKLFF. CDR3 nucleotide sequence: TGTGCCAGCAGCCCAGCTGCAACTAATGAAAAACTGTTTTTT.

This clonotype has only a few counts. The V gene is TRBV2, the J gene TRBJ2-1, with unresolved D. V gave up 0 bases and J gave up 7 bases, with 19 bases separating them. Germline V gene lookup returns CDR1 SNHLY and CDR2 FYNNEI. The CDR3 is 17 amino acids. The CDR3 protein is CASSEAAVEVGNNEQFF. CDR3 DNA: TGTGCCAGCAGTGAAGCGGCGGTAGAAGTAGGGAATAATGAGCAGTTCTTC.

This chain joins TRBV20-1 and TRBJ1-1, with D hard to call. CDR3 length: 13 residues. Trimming took off 6 bases at V and 1 base at J, with 12 bases between the two ends. CDR1 is DFQATT, CDR2 SNEGSKA, per germline (reference sequence). The DNA of the CDR3 is TGCAGTGCGTCCGGGCCCCCGAACACTGAAGCTTTCTTT. It codes for CSASGPPNTEAFF.

This clonotype has a count of ten or more. The chain couples TRBV7-9 to TRBJ2-7, with D unresolved. V was clipped by 5 bases and J by 1 base, with 6 bases between them. The CDR3 length is 12 residues. CDR1 is SEHNR and CDR2 is FQNEAQ in the germline V gene (reference sequence). This CDR3 reads CASSPQSYEQYF. DNA of the CDR3: TGTGCCAGCAGCCCCCAGTCCTACGAGCAGTACTTC.

This rearrangement joins TRBV5-1 to TRBJ2-7; D is possibly TRBD1 or TRBD2 (6 bases each). Germline V CDR1 and CDR2: SGHRS, YFSETQ. V dropped 4 bases and J dropped 6 bases, with 17 bases sitting between them. The CDR3 contains 14 residues. This CDR3 is CASSLGGRRVEQYF. The CDR3 coding sequence is TGCGCCAGCAGCCTTGGGGGCCGGAGGGTCGAGCAGTACTTC.

To note about this clonotype: A much larger clone sits a single nucleotide away, making a read error possible. The chain combines TRBV5-1 with TRBJ2-7; TRBD1 matches 8 bases. This CDR3 is 15 amino acids long. The V gene's germline CDR1 is SGHRS and CDR2 YFSETQ. The CDR3 nucleotides read TGCGCCAGCAGCTTCGGACAGGGAGGAGTATACGGGCAGTACTTC. Its protein is CASSFGQGGVYGQYF.

This clonotype turned up a few times. The CDR3 region has the DNA TGTGCCAGCAGCTCTCGAAAGGGCCGTTTCAACTATGGCTACACCTTC. Its translation: CASSSRKGRFNYGYTF. The rearrangement uses TRBV27 and TRBJ1-2; no firm D call. Trimming took 6 bases from V and 2 from J, leaving 19 bases between them. This CDR3 spans 16 amino acids. Germline lookup yields CDR1 MNHEY and CDR2 SMNVEV (reference sequence).

This clonotype occurred many times. This rearrangement joins TRBV12-3 or TRBV12-4 to TRBJ2-3; TRBD1 agrees at 9 bases. The ends lost 2 bases at V and 4 bases at J; junction bases unmatched: 7. The CDR3 length is 16 residues. The CDR3 DNA sequence: TGTGCCAGCAGTTTACGGGGACAGGGTGGCGCAGATACGCAGTATTTT. It encodes CASSLRGQGGADTQYF.

This clonotype showed up many times. J is TRBJ2-5 and V is TRBV24-1, with 12 bases fitting TRBD2. The CDR3 is 15 residues long. Germline loops: CDR1 KGHDR, CDR2 SFDVKD. After removal of 3 bases from V and 5 bases from J, the junction contained 3 bases not matched to a gene. The CDR3 is CATSDLTSGSETQYF. For the CDR3, the DNA is TGTGCCACCAGTGATCTGACTAGCGGGAGTGAGACCCAGTACTTC.

This clonotype was recorded a few times. J is TRBJ2-7 and V is TRBV4-1; D not resolved. CDR1 MGHRA and CDR2 YSYEKL come from the germline V gene. This CDR3 region has 13 residues. Deletions cut 1 base from V and 2 bases from J, with 6 bases between. Written as DNA, the CDR3 is TGCGCCAGCAGCCAAGTAGCCACCTACGAGCAGTACTTC. It specifies CASSQVATYEQYF.

The CDR3 coding sequence is TGCAGTGCTGCCCCGCGGGGCCAAGCCTACGAGCAGTACTTC. As protein: CSAAPRGQAYEQYF. V is TRBV20-1 and J is TRBJ2-7; maybe TRBD2 (6 bases). CDR1 is DFQATT, CDR2 SNEGSKA, per germline (reference sequence). V was cut by 5 bases and J by 2 bases, with 16 bases left in between. The CDR3 has 14 residues.

This clonotype was counted a few times. The chain carries TRBV20-1 and TRBJ2-7, with 7 bases aligning to TRBD2. The germline CDR1 and CDR2 sequences are DFQATT and SNEGSKA (reference sequence). The length of the CDR3 is 15 residues. Trimming at V came to 3 bases and at J to 2 bases, leaving 10 bases not matched to a gene. The CDR3 sequence is CSASPGGGSAYEQYF. The CDR3 nucleotides read TGCAGTGCTAGCCCGGGTGGCGGGAGTGCCTACGAGCAGTACTTC.

This clonotype was counted many times. The V and J genes are TRBV7-2 and TRBJ2-1; possible D gene TRBD2, 5 bases. Germline V gene data show CDR1 as SGHTA and CDR2 as FQGNSA. The ends were cut back, 4 bases at V and 15 bases at J, with 19 bases in the middle. The CDR3 is 13 amino acids. CDR3: CASSSSERASSFF. CDR3 DNA sequence: TGTGCCAGCAGCTCTTCTGAGAGGGCTAGTTCGTTCTTC. Looking up the rest from reference TRBV7-2 and TRBJ2-1 gives the full variable domain: GAGVSQSPSNKVTEKGKDVELRCDPISGHTALYWYRQSLGQGLEFLIYFQGNSAPDKSGLPSDRFSAERTGGSVSTLTIQRTQQEDSAVYLCASSSSERASSFFGPGTRLTVL.

Turning to this clonotype: The junction departs from germline at one end; a sequencing error may be responsible. The gene calls are TRBV2 and TRBJ2-4; D is unresolved. This CDR3 region has 18 residues. The germline gives CDR1 SNHLY, CDR2 FYNNEI. CDR3 region: CASREGPPFWNFKNIQYF. The DNA of the CDR3 is TGTGCCAGCAGGGAAGGGCCTCCTTTTTGGAACTTCAAAAACATTCAGTACTTC.

CDR3 in DNA: TGTGCCAGCAGCCTCCGGGCGGTGGGATCTAATGAAAAACTGTTTTTT. It yields the protein CASSLRAVGSNEKLFF. V is TRBV13 and J is TRBJ1-4; D remains ambiguous. Germline CDR1 PRHDT, CDR2 FYEKMQ (reference sequence). Trimming pared 5 bases from V and 3 bases from J, leaving 16 bases between. The CDR3 is 16 amino acids.

This chain links TRBV7-9 with TRBJ2-3; D may be TRBD2 (5 bases). The CDR3 consists of 13 residues. Trimming shortened V by 5 bases and J by 4 bases, and 10 bases separated the two germline ends. The germline CDR1 and CDR2 sequences are SEHNR and FQNEAQ (reference sequence). CDR3 nucleotides: TGTGCCAGCAGCCATCTACTAGCAGATACGCAGTATTTT. Residues: CASSHLLADTQYF.

The gene calls are TRBV7-2 and TRBJ2-3; 12 nucleotides agree with TRBD2. V shed 0 bases, J shed 6 bases, and the junction held 7 bases outside the gene matches. CDR3 length equals 17 residues. The germline CDR1 and CDR2 sequences are SGHTA and FQGNSA. CDR3 sequence reads: CASSLATSGRRYDTQYF. CDR3 bases: TGTGCCAGCAGCTTAGCGACTAGCGGGAGACGGTATGATACGCAGTATTTT.

In its sample, this clonotype was seen a few times. This chain uses TRBV20-1 with TRBJ2-1; TRBD2 might be the D (6 bases). Per the germline V gene, CDR1 is DFQATT and CDR2 is SNEGSKA (reference sequence). V dropped 6 bases and J dropped 7 bases, with 25 bases sitting between them. This CDR3 contains 16 residues. In nucleotides, the CDR3 is TGCAGTGCGGAGGCGGTTGTGGGGGGAGTTTGGAATGAGCAGTTCTTC. This gives the protein CSAEAVVGGVWNEQFF.

In its sample, this clonotype was seen many times. CDR3 DNA sequence: TGTGCCAGCAGTGGGGACTTTCAAAACACCGGGGAGCTGTTTTTT. It yields the protein CASSGDFQNTGELFF. The chain carries TRBV12-3 or TRBV12-4 and TRBJ2-2, with D tentatively TRBD2 (6 bases). The CDR3 runs to 15 residues. Between the trimmed V and J ends, which lost 5 bases and 2 bases, there was a span of 12 bases.

J is TRBJ1-1 and V is TRBV12-3 or TRBV12-4; no clear D gene. The CDR3 sequence is 12 residues long. Trimming took off 2 bases at V and 7 bases at J, with 8 bases between the two ends. The CDR3: CASSLRSDEAFF. Written as DNA, the CDR3 is TGTGCCAGCAGTTTACGGAGCGATGAAGCTTTCTTT.

This clonotype was counted only a few times. The chain carries TRBV5-1 and TRBJ2-3; D is unresolved. The CDR3 sequence is 14 residues long. Germline V gene data show CDR1 as SGHRS and CDR2 as YFSETQ. Trimming removed 1 base from V and 3 bases from J, with 9 bases in between. In nucleotides, the CDR3 is TGCGCCAGCAGCTTGCCCAGTAGAACAGATACGCAGTATTTT. It yields the protein CASSLPSRTDTQYF.

Only a few counts were recorded for this clonotype. The rearrangement uses TRBV7-3 and TRBJ2-1; 7 bases fit TRBD2. This CDR3 has 15 residues. Germline V CDR1 and CDR2: SGHTA, FQGTGA. V was clipped by 2 bases and J by 0 bases; unmatched bases: 1. As DNA, the CDR3 is TGTGCCAGCAGCTTACAGCGGGGCTCCTACAATGAGCAGTTCTTC. This codes for CASSLQRGSYNEQFF.

The V and J genes are TRBV7-9 and TRBJ2-5; D is undetermined. CDR1 is SEHNR and CDR2 is FQNEAQ in the germline V gene (reference sequence). The CDR3 spans 10 residues. V lost 8 bases to trimming and J lost 5 bases, with 6 bases between them. The CDR3: CASEDETQYF. The CDR3 DNA reads as TGTGCCAGCGAGGACGAGACCCAGTACTTC.

This clonotype was seen only a few times. In nucleotides, the CDR3 is TGCAGCTCTACTTACGGGGGCTCCTACAATGAGCAGTTCTTC. As protein: CSSTYGGSYNEQFF. V gene TRBV20-1 combines with J gene TRBJ2-1; weak D call: TRBD2 (6 bases). The CDR3 is 14 amino acids. Germline-derived CDR1 and CDR2 are DFQATT and SNEGSKA (reference sequence).